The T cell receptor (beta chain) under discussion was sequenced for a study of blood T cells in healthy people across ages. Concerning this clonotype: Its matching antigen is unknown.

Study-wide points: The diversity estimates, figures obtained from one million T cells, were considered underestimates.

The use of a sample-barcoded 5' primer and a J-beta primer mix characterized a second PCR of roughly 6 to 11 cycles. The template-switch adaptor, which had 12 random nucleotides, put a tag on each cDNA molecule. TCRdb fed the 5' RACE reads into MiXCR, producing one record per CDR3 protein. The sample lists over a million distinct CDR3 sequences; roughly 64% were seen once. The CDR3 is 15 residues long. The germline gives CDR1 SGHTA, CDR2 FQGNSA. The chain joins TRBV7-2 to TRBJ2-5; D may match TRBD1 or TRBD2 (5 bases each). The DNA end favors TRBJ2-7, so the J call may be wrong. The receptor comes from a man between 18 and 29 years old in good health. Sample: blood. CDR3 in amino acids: CASSLGRTGRVEQYF. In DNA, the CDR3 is TGTGCCAGCAGCTTAGGTCGGACGGGGCGAGTCGAGCAGTACTTC.